A selection of T cell receptor beta chains follows, all from one sample in a study of blood T cell repertoires in COVID-19. TCRdb's copy holds only in-frame clones and misses some; the assay was immunoSEQ multiplex PCR. Of 50,000 to 60,000 clones in the sample, 83% were seen once. Sequenced sample: peripheral blood. These receptors were obtained from a man aged 40-55 years with acute or convalescent COVID-19. The CDR3 runs from the conserved cysteine through the conserved F or W. The D gene is left open where the match is weak. Clone size is not always given. Where it is, it says once, few, many or a class for expanded clones.

d_call: TRBD1; clone_size: -; v_call: TRBV10-1; cdr3_length: 13; j_call: TRBJ1-1; cdr3_nt: TGCGCCAGCAGTGGTAGGGGGCCGGCTGAAGCTTTCTTT; cdr3_aa: CASSGRGPAEAFF
d_call: TRBD1; clone_size: -; v_call: TRBV5-6; cdr3_length: 16; j_call: TRBJ2-3; cdr3_nt: TGTGCCAGCAGCGGGCTTGGGACAGGGGTTACAGATACGCAGTATTTT; cdr3_aa: CASSGLGTGVTDTQYF
d_call: -; clone_size: -; v_call: TRBV5-1; cdr3_length: 16; j_call: TRBJ2-3; cdr3_nt: TGCGCCAGCAGCTTGGCCGAGCGACCTTCTAGGGATACGCAGTATTTT; cdr3_aa: CASSLAERPSRDTQYF
d_call: -; clone_size: medium-sized; v_call: TRBV6-4; cdr3_length: 14; j_call: TRBJ2-5; cdr3_nt: TGTGCCAGCAGTGATGCCAGGGAACAAGAGACCCAGTACTTC; cdr3_aa: CASSDAREQETQYF
d_call: -; clone_size: -; v_call: TRBV28; cdr3_length: 14; j_call: TRBJ1-5; cdr3_nt: TGTGCCAGCAGTTTGATTCAGGGGAATCAGCCCCAGCATTTT; cdr3_aa: CASSLIQGNQPQHF
d_call: TRBD1; clone_size: -; v_call: TRBV5-5; cdr3_length: 14; j_call: TRBJ1-5; cdr3_nt: TGTGCCAGCAGCTATACAGGGGGGAGTCAGCCCCAGCATTTT; cdr3_aa: CASSYTGGSQPQHF
d_call: -; clone_size: -; v_call: TRBV30; cdr3_length: 11; j_call: TRBJ2-7; cdr3_nt: TGTGCCTCCGGGTTCTCCTACGAGCAGTACTTC; cdr3_aa: CASGFSYEQYF
d_call: -; clone_size: -; v_call: TRBV7-6; cdr3_length: 11; j_call: TRBJ2-5; cdr3_nt: TGTGCCAGCAGCTCCGGGATCCTTCAGTACTTC; cdr3_aa: CASSSGILQYF
d_call: -; clone_size: -; v_call: TRBV7-2; cdr3_length: 14; j_call: TRBJ2-7; cdr3_nt: TGTGCCAGCAGCTTAATGCCTAGTGTCTACGAGCAGTACTTC; cdr3_aa: CASSLMPSVYEQYF
d_call: -; clone_size: -; v_call: TRBV11-2; cdr3_length: 14; j_call: TRBJ1-5; cdr3_nt: TGTGCCAGCAGCTTAGCGGGAGGTTTACAGCCCCAGCATTTT; cdr3_aa: CASSLAGGLQPQHF
d_call: -; clone_size: few; v_call: TRBV30; cdr3_length: 13; j_call: TRBJ1-6; cdr3_nt: TGTGCCTCCGGACAGAGATATAATTCACCCCTCCACTTT; cdr3_aa: CASGQRYNSPLHF
d_call: TRBD1; clone_size: few; v_call: TRBV7-2; cdr3_length: 13; j_call: TRBJ2-5; cdr3_nt: TGTGCCAGCAGCTCCGGACAGGCAGAGACCCAGTACTTC; cdr3_aa: CASSSGQAETQYF
d_call: TRBD1; clone_size: once; v_call: TRBV5-1; cdr3_length: 16; j_call: TRBJ1-1; cdr3_nt: TGCGCCAGCAGCGCGGACAGGGCTTTCATGAACACTGAAGCTTTCTTT; cdr3_aa: CASSADRAFMNTEAFF
d_call: -; clone_size: -; v_call: TRBV10-3; cdr3_length: 15; j_call: TRBJ1-4; cdr3_nt: TGTGCCATCAGTGAGTCGAACAGGGTAAATGAAAAACTGTTTTTT; cdr3_aa: CAISESNRVNEKLFF
d_call: -; clone_size: -; v_call: TRBV19; cdr3_length: 13; j_call: TRBJ1-1; cdr3_nt: TGTGCCAGTAGTAAGTGGGGGGACACTGAAGCTTTCTTT; cdr3_aa: CASSKWGDTEAFF
d_call: TRBD2; clone_size: -; v_call: TRBV19; cdr3_length: 19; j_call: TRBJ2-5; cdr3_nt: TGTGCCAGTAGTAAAAGCTTCGGCCGGGCGGGGGTCGAGACAGAGACCCAGTACTTC; cdr3_aa: CASSKSFGRAGVETETQYF
d_call: TRBD1; clone_size: -; v_call: TRBV19; cdr3_length: 17; j_call: TRBJ2-1; cdr3_nt: TGTGCCAGTGGTCCCGGGACAGGGGGGTGGGACTACAATGAGCAGTTCTTC; cdr3_aa: CASGPGTGGWDYNEQFF
d_call: TRBD1; clone_size: -; v_call: TRBV9; cdr3_length: 15; j_call: TRBJ1-5; cdr3_nt: TGTGCCAGCAGCACAGGACAGGGGGTAGGTCAGCCCCAGCATTTT; cdr3_aa: CASSTGQGVGQPQHF
d_call: -; clone_size: -; v_call: TRBV5-1; cdr3_length: 16; j_call: TRBJ2-3; cdr3_nt: TGCGCCAGCAGCTTGGTTAAGCAGGGGAGGGCAGATACGCAGTATTTT; cdr3_aa: CASSLVKQGRADTQYF
d_call: TRBD1; clone_size: -; v_call: TRBV2; cdr3_length: 12; j_call: TRBJ1-2; cdr3_nt: TGTGCCAGCAGCCGACAGGGTATGGGCTACACCTTC; cdr3_aa: CASSRQGMGYTF
d_call: TRBD1; clone_size: -; v_call: TRBV9; cdr3_length: 15; j_call: TRBJ1-3; cdr3_nt: TGTGCCAGCAGCGTAGGCCAGGGGGATGGAAACACCATATATTTT; cdr3_aa: CASSVGQGDGNTIYF
d_call: -; clone_size: once; v_call: TRBV12-3/TRBV12-4; cdr3_length: 12; j_call: TRBJ2-5; cdr3_nt: TGTGCCCGACGCAGGGAAGAAGAGACCCAGTACTTC; cdr3_aa: CARRREEETQYF
d_call: -; clone_size: -; v_call: TRBV11-2; cdr3_length: 14; j_call: TRBJ2-2; cdr3_nt: TGTGCCAGCAGGGCGGGGAAAGACACCGGGGAGCTGTTTTTT; cdr3_aa: CASRAGKDTGELFF
d_call: TRBD2; clone_size: -; v_call: TRBV5-1; cdr3_length: 15; j_call: TRBJ2-1; cdr3_nt: TGCGCCAGCAGCTGGGGGACTAGCGGTGGAGATGAGCAGTTCTTC; cdr3_aa: CASSWGTSGGDEQFF
d_call: TRBD1; clone_size: -; v_call: TRBV5-1; cdr3_length: 14; j_call: TRBJ1-1; cdr3_nt: TGCGCCAGCAGTCCGACAGGGGCGAACACTGAAGCTTTCTTT; cdr3_aa: CASSPTGANTEAFF
d_call: -; clone_size: -; v_call: TRBV11-3; cdr3_length: 14; j_call: TRBJ2-6; cdr3_nt: TGTGCCAGCAGCTCCTCGTTCGGGGCCAACGTCCTGACTTTC; cdr3_aa: CASSSSFGANVLTF
d_call: TRBD1; clone_size: few; v_call: TRBV27; cdr3_length: 17; j_call: TRBJ2-7; cdr3_nt: TGTGCCAGCAGTTTAAGTTGGGGGCCCGGGACAGGGCACGAGCAGTACTTC; cdr3_aa: CASSLSWGPGTGHEQYF
d_call: TRBD1; clone_size: -; v_call: TRBV3-1/TRBV3-2; cdr3_length: 16; j_call: TRBJ1-4; cdr3_nt: TGTGCCAGCAGCCAGGGACAGGGGTCAGCTAATGAAAAACTGTTTTTT; cdr3_aa: CASSQGQGSANEKLFF
d_call: TRBD1; clone_size: -; v_call: TRBV6-5; cdr3_length: 15; j_call: TRBJ1-6; cdr3_nt: TGTGCCAGCAGTCTCGACCAGGGGGCGGCTTCACCCCTCCACTTT; cdr3_aa: CASSLDQGAASPLHF
d_call: -; clone_size: few; v_call: TRBV15; cdr3_length: 15; j_call: TRBJ1-5; cdr3_nt: TGTGCCACCAGTGAGACAGGATATAGCAATCAGCCCCAGCATTTT; cdr3_aa: CATSETGYSNQPQHF
d_call: -; clone_size: -; v_call: TRBV12-5; cdr3_length: 13; j_call: TRBJ2-1; cdr3_nt: TGTGCTAGTGGTTTGGTATCAGGGGATGAGCAGTTCTTC; cdr3_aa: CASGLVSGDEQFF
d_call: -; clone_size: -; v_call: TRBV12-3/TRBV12-4; cdr3_length: 11; j_call: TRBJ1-2; cdr3_nt: TGTGCCAGCAGACACAGGGAGGGCTACACCTTC; cdr3_aa: CASRHREGYTF
d_call: -; clone_size: -; v_call: TRBV6-5; cdr3_length: 15; j_call: TRBJ1-6; cdr3_nt: TGTGCCAGCAGTTACGGACAGACGATAGATTCACCCCTCCACTTT; cdr3_aa: CASSYGQTIDSPLHF
d_call: -; clone_size: -; v_call: TRBV28; cdr3_length: 15; j_call: TRBJ1-2; cdr3_nt: TGTGCCAGCACCATGGACCGGGGGGGCTCGGCGGGCTACACCTTC; cdr3_aa: CASTMDRGGSAGYTF
d_call: -; clone_size: -; v_call: TRBV19; cdr3_length: 13; j_call: TRBJ1-2; cdr3_nt: TGTGCCAGTAGTCCCAGAGAGGCTTATGGCTACACCTTC; cdr3_aa: CASSPREAYGYTF